Reported below is one TCR beta chain. This sample stems from a study of blood T cell repertoires in COVID-19. Across the study: Sources were T cells, B-cell-depleted T cells, or PBMCs; the material itself was cDNA or gDNA.

Original handling: The assay estimated nucleated cells by amplifying reference gene primers. TCRdb's copy holds only in-frame clones and misses some; the assay was immunoSEQ multiplex PCR. The V and J calls and the clone size are those of that table, but D and trimming were determined from the DNA. The sample lists 40,000 to 50,000 clones; 90% were seen once. Germline values: CDR1 SGDLS, CDR2 YYNGEE. The CDR3 totals 15 residues. V trimming: 3 bases; J trimming: 13 bases; junction bases outside the gene matches: 7. Sequencing was done on a sample of peripheral blood. This clonotype was obtained from an older man with active COVID-19. The chain is built from TRBV9 and TRBJ2-1; 16 bases are shared with TRBD2. DNA of the CDR3: TGTGCCAGCAGCGCGGGACTAGCGGGGGGGCATCGCCAGTTCTTC. It yields the protein CASSAGLAGGHRQFF.